These 11 T cell receptor beta chains came from one sample sequenced in a study of blood T cell repertoires in COVID-19. TCRdb's copy holds only in-frame clones and misses some; the assay was immunoSEQ multiplex PCR. The data show about 32,000 clones, approximately 86% seen once. The sequenced sample was peripheral blood. The receptors were gathered from a woman of 80 years or more with active or convalescent COVID-19.

In its sample, this clone was seen once. The J gene is TRBJ2-5, the V gene TRBV5-1; 9 bases line up with TRBD1. The V gene end was trimmed by 3 bases and the J gene end by 2 bases; junction bases not matched to a gene: 2. This CDR3 comprises 14 residues. In germline, CDR1 is SGHRS, CDR2 YFSETQ. CDR3 coding DNA: TGCGCCAGCAGCTCCGGGACAGGGCAAGAGACCCAGTACTTC. This translates into CASSSGTGQETQYF.

This clone was seen a single time. The chain links TRBV28 to TRBJ1-1; a possible D gene is TRBD1 (6 bases). The V end lost 7 bases, the J end lost 11 bases, and 20 bases lay between the germline ends. Germline lookup yields CDR1 MDHEN and CDR2 SYDVKM. CDR3 size: 13 residues. The DNA for the CDR3 is TGTGCCAGCACCCCGGGAGGGGGGACTTCGGCTTTCTTT. Its translation is CASTPGGGTSAFF.

The V call is TRBV5-6, the J call TRBJ1-1; no clear D. This CDR3 has 12 residues. V was cut by 7 bases and J by 5 bases, with 12 bases left in between. Germline CDR1 SGHDT, CDR2 YYEEEE. CDR3 sequence reads: CASERGGTEAFF. The DNA of the CDR3 is TGTGCCAGCGAACGGGGAGGGACTGAAGCTTTCTTT.

The rearrangement links TRBV9 to TRBJ1-1; no definite D call. V lost 1 base and J lost 1, with 5 bases in between. The CDR3 runs 13 residues. Germline assignment: CDR1 SGDLS and CDR2 YYNGEE. The CDR3 bases are TGTGCCAGCAGCGTACAGGCGAACACTGAAGCTTTCTTT. It specifies CASSVQANTEAFF.

V gene TRBV6-5 combines with J gene TRBJ1-3; D possibly corresponds to TRBD1 (6 bases). V was cut by 6 bases and J by 0 bases, with 12 bases left in between. CDR1 MNHEY and CDR2 SVGAGI come from the germline V gene. The CDR3 is 15 amino acids. CDR3 nucleotide sequence: TGTGCCAGCAGATCTACAGGGCACTCTGGAAACACCATATATTTT. Its translation: CASRSTGHSGNTIYF.

The genes are TRBV5-4 and TRBJ2-5; the D gene is possibly TRBD2 (7 bases). The CDR3 totals 15 residues. The ends were cut back, 4 bases at V and 5 bases at J, with 18 bases in the middle. In germline, CDR1 is SGHNT, CDR2 YYREEE (reference sequence). The CDR3 loop is CASSDGGGLGETQYF. The CDR3 coding sequence is TGTGCCAGCAGCGATGGGGGGGGCCTTGGGGAGACCCAGTACTTC.

A few counts support this clone. The chain links TRBV9 to TRBJ1-3; D possibly corresponds to TRBD1 (6 bases). V was trimmed by 0 bases and J by 7 bases, leaving 14 bases between them. From germline, CDR1 is SGDLS and CDR2 YYNGEE. The CDR3 spans 15 residues. The CDR3 loop reads CASSVEGGGTNTIYF. CDR3 nucleotides: TGTGCCAGCAGCGTAGAAGGGGGAGGGACGAACACCATATATTTT.

Concerning this clone: It is unclear where the CDR3 begins or ends on the DNA, so no DNA is shown, and the CDR3 is as TCRdb lists it. The V and J genes are TRBV21-1 and TRBJ2-6; TRBD1, the D gene given by the table, was not confirmed from the DNA. TRBV21-1 represents a pseudogene. Inclusive of both ends, the CDR3 amounts to 15 amino acids. CDR3 amino acids: CASTTWGPGANVLTF.

The chain links TRBV2 to TRBJ1-6; D not resolved. V was pared by 4 bases and J by 9 bases, with 16 bases between. This CDR3 contains 15 residues. Germline V gene lookup returns CDR1 SNHLY and CDR2 FYNNEI. The CDR3 protein is CASSAMWSEGSPLHF. For the CDR3, the DNA is TGTGCCAGCAGTGCGATGTGGAGCGAAGGTTCACCCCTCCACTTT.

This clone came up once. This sequence joins TRBV11-3 and TRBJ1-1, with D unresolved. This CDR3 region has 14 residues. V gave up 1 base and J gave up 2 bases, with 8 bases separating them. Per the germline V gene, CDR1 is SGHNT and CDR2 is YENEEA. The CDR3 bases are TGTGCCAGCAGCTTAGTTTACAGAAACACTGAAGCTTTCTTT. It is translated as CASSLVYRNTEAFF.

V and J are TRBV2 and TRBJ2-5, with D maybe TRBD1 (5 bases). Trimming cost V 6 bases and J 7 bases, with 18 bases left between them. Germline CDR1 reads SNHLY; CDR2 reads FYNNEI. The CDR3 contains 14 residues. The chain's CDR3 is CASSIEGLGATQYF. The CDR3 bases are TGTGCCAGCAGCATCGAAGGCCTTGGGGCGACCCAGTACTTC.